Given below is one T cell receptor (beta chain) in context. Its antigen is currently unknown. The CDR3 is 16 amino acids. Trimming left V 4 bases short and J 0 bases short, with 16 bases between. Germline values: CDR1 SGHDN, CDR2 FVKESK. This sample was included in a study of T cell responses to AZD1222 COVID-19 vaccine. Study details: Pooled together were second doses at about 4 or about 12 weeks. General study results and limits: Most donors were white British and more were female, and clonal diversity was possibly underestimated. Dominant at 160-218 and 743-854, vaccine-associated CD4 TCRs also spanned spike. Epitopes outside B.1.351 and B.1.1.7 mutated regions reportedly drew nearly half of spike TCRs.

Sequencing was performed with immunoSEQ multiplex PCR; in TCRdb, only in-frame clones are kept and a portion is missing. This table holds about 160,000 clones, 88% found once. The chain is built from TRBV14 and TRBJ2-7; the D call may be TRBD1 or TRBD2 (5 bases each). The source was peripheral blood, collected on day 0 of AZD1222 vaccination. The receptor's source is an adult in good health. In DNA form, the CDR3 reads TGTGCCAGCAGCCGCCCTCCGGGGCAGTCCTCCTACGAGCAGTACTTC. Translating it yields CASSRPPGQSSYEQYF.